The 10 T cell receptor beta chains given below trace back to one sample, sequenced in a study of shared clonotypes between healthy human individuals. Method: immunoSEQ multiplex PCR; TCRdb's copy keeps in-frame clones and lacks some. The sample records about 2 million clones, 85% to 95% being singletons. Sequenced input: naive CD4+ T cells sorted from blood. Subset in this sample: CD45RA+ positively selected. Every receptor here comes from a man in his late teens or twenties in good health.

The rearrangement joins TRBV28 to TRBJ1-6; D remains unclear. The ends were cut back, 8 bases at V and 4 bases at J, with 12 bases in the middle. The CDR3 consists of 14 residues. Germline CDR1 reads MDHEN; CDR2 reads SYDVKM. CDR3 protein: CASRTQEYNSPLHF. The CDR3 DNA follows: TGTGCCAGCCGGACTCAGGAGTATAATTCACCCCTCCACTTT.

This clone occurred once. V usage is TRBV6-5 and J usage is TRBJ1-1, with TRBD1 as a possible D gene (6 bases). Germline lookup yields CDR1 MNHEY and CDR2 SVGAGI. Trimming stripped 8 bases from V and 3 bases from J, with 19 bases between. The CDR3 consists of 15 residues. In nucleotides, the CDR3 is TGTGCCAGCCTCCCGAACCTAGGGGGATACACTGAAGCTTTCTTT. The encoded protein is CASLPNLGGYTEAFF.

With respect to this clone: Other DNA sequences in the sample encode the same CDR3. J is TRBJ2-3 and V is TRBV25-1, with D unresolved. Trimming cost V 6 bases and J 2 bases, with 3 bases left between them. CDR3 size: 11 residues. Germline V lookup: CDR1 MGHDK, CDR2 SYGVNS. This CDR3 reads CASSLTDTQYF. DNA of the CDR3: TGTGCCAGCAGCCTCACAGATACGCAGTATTTT.

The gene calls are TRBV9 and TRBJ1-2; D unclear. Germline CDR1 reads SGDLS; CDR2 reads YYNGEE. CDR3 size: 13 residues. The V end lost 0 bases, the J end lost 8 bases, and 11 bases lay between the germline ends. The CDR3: CASSVGTAGGYTF. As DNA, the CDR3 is TGTGCCAGCAGCGTAGGCACAGCTGGGGGCTACACCTTC.

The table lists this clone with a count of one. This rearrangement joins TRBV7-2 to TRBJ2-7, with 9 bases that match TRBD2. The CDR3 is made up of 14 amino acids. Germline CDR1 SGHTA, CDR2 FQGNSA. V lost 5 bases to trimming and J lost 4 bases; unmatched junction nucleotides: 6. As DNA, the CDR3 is TGTGCCAGCAGCCATAGCGGGGGAATTTACGAGCAGTACTTC. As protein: CASSHSGGIYEQYF.

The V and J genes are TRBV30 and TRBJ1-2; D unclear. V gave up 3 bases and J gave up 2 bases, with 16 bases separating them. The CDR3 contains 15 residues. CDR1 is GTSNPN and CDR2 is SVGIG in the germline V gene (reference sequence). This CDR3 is CAWRDRGSKNYGYTF. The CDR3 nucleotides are TGTGCCTGGAGGGACCGAGGGTCAAAGAACTATGGCTACACCTTC.

The CDR3 is CASSQDRRGTSGAFF. The CDR3 nucleotides are TGCGCCAGCAGCCAAGATCGGAGGGGAACCAGCGGAGCTTTCTTT. The chain has TRBV4-3 and TRBJ1-1; maybe TRBD1 (5 bases). V lost 0 bases, J lost 10 bases, and 18 bases lay in between. Germline V gene lookup returns CDR1 LGHNA and CDR2 YSLEER. The CDR3 is made up of 15 amino acids.

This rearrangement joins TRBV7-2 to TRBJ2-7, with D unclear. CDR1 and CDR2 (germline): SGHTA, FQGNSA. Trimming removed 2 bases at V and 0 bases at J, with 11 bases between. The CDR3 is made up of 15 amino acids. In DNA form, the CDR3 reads TGTGCCAGCAGCTTACGAGAGTATAGCTCCTACGAGCAGTACTTC. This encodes CASSLREYSSYEQYF.

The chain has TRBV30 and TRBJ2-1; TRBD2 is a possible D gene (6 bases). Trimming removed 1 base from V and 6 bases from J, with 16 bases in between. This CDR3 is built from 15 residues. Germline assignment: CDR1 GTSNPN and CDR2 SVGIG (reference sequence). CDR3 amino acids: CAWSGPQGLGNEQFF. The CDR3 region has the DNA TGTGCCTGGAGTGGACCCCAGGGACTGGGCAATGAGCAGTTCTTC.

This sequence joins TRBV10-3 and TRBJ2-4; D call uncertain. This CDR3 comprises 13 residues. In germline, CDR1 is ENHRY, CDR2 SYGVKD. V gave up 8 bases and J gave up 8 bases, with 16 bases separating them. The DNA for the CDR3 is TGTGCCATCGCAGGAACTAACGCAGACATTCAGTACTTC. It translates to CAIAGTNADIQYF.